A selection of T cell receptor beta chains follows, all from one sample in a study of blood T cell repertoires in COVID-19. This table comes from immunoSEQ multiplex PCR, and its TCRdb copy is limited to in-frame clones, with some not included. The profile covers 140,000 to 150,000 clones, with approximately 87% appearing a single time and approximately 9% taken by the ten largest. What was sequenced was peripheral blood. These receptors came from a woman aged 45-59 years with active or convalescent COVID-19. Each CDR3 is given with its conserved first and last residue. Fields, in order: V gene, clone size, J gene, D gene, CDR3 DNA, CDR3 protein. A D gene is named only where the DNA matches it firmly. Clone size is shown for a subset of rows, as once, few, many or a class of expanded clone.

V: TRBV2
size: many
J: TRBJ1-2
D: TRBD1
DNA: TGTGCCAGCAGTGATCGGACAGGGGGTCGGGGCTACACCTTC
CDR3: CASSDRTGGRGYTF

V: TRBV10-3
size: -
J: TRBJ2-1
D: TRBD2
DNA: TGTGCCATCAATGACCCTACTAGCGGGGGGATCAATGAGCAGTTCTTC
CDR3: CAINDPTSGGINEQFF

V: TRBV5-1
size: -
J: TRBJ1-2
D: -
DNA: TGCGCCAGCAGCTTGGGTGGCCGTCAGGCGGGGGGCTACACCTTC
CDR3: CASSLGGRQAGGYTF

V: TRBV29-1
size: -
J: TRBJ2-7
D: -
DNA: TGCAGCGCCCTCGGCGGGACAGCAACCAGCTCCTACGAGCAGTACTTC
CDR3: CSALGGTATSSYEQYF

V: TRBV5-4
size: -
J: TRBJ1-6
D: TRBD1
DNA: TGTGCCAGCAGCTCTCCGGACAGGGGGAGAGATTCACCCCTCCACTTT
CDR3: CASSSPDRGRDSPLHF

V: TRBV27
size: -
J: TRBJ1-1
D: TRBD1
DNA: TGTGCCAGCAGTACTACTCCACCGGGACAGGGTATCCGGGACACTGAAGCTTTCTTT
CDR3: CASSTTPPGQGIRDTEAFF

V: TRBV6-5
size: -
J: TRBJ1-3
D: -
DNA: TGTGCCAGCACCAGAAGACTGGGAAACACCATATATTTT
CDR3: CASTRRLGNTIYF

V: TRBV18
size: -
J: TRBJ2-2
D: -
DNA: TGTGCCAGCTCACCGCGGGGCGGGGAGACCACCGGGGAGCTGTTTTTT
CDR3: CASSPRGGETTGELFF

V: TRBV19
size: -
J: TRBJ1-1
D: -
DNA: TGTGCCAGTAGTATCTTCCCCATGGGTTCGGGGAACACTGAAGCTTTCTTT
CDR3: CASSIFPMGSGNTEAFF

V: TRBV9
size: -
J: TRBJ2-5
D: TRBD1
DNA: TGTGCCAGCAGCCTCATGGGGACAGCAAGGGAGACCCAGTACTTC
CDR3: CASSLMGTARETQYF

V: TRBV18
size: -
J: TRBJ1-1
D: -
DNA: TGTGCCAGCTCACGCGGGGCTGGGACTGAAGCTTTCTTT
CDR3: CASSRGAGTEAFF

V: TRBV7-8
size: once
J: TRBJ2-7
D: -
DNA: TGTGCCAGCAGCCTCCGGCGGGGTGACTACGAGCAGTACTTC
CDR3: CASSLRRGDYEQYF

V: TRBV14
size: -
J: TRBJ1-6
D: TRBD1
DNA: TGTGCCAGCAGTCTTGACAGGGACTCACCCCTCCACTTT
CDR3: CASSLDRDSPLHF

V: TRBV7-9
size: -
J: TRBJ1-3
D: -
DNA: TGTGCCAGCAGCAACGACTTGGGACTCCAAAACACCATATATTTT
CDR3: CASSNDLGLQNTIYF

V: TRBV19
size: once
J: TRBJ1-1
D: TRBD1
DNA: TGTGCCAGTAGTAGTTGGACAGGGTACACTGAAGCTTTCTTT
CDR3: CASSSWTGYTEAFF

V: TRBV2
size: -
J: TRBJ1-5
D: TRBD1
DNA: TGTGCCAGCAGTGGGGACAGGGGGGCGGGTCAGCCCCAGCATTTT
CDR3: CASSGDRGAGQPQHF

V: TRBV15
size: -
J: TRBJ2-5
D: TRBD2
DNA: TGTGCCACCAGCACCCCTAGTACGGGGGGGATAGAGACCCAGTACTTC
CDR3: CATSTPSTGGIETQYF

V: TRBV3-1/TRBV3-2
size: -
J: TRBJ2-3
D: TRBD1
DNA: TGTGCCAGCAGCCAAAGGGACAGGGGGCAAGATACGCAGTATTTT
CDR3: CASSQRDRGQDTQYF

V: TRBV25-1
size: -
J: TRBJ2-7
D: -
DNA: TGTGCCAGCACACTGGGACGGGGGTACGAGCAGTACTTC
CDR3: CASTLGRGYEQYF

V: TRBV3-1/TRBV3-2
size: -
J: TRBJ2-7
D: -
DNA: TGTGCCAGCAGGCGGGACTCGAGGGCCGAGCAGTACTTC
CDR3: CASRRDSRAEQYF

V: TRBV10-3
size: -
J: TRBJ2-6
D: -
DNA: TGTGCCATCAGATCCGCTGGGGCCAACGTCCTGACTTTC
CDR3: CAIRSAGANVLTF

V: TRBV2
size: -
J: TRBJ1-5
D: TRBD1
DNA: TGTGCCAGCAGGGGGACAGGGGGCGGTCAGCCCCAGCATTTT
CDR3: CASRGTGGGQPQHF

V: TRBV7-2
size: once
J: TRBJ1-4
D: -
DNA: TGTGCCAGCAGCTTACGAGCCCAATCAACTAATGAAAAACTGTTTTTT
CDR3: CASSLRAQSTNEKLFF

V: TRBV20-1
size: -
J: TRBJ2-4
D: -
DNA: TGCAGTGCTAGTGAGGACAGAAAAAACATTCAGTACTTC
CDR3: CSASEDRKNIQYF

V: TRBV19
size: medium-sized
J: TRBJ1-5
D: -
DNA: TGTGCCAGTAGTCTGAAGGGGAACAATCAGCCCCAGCATTTT
CDR3: CASSLKGNNQPQHF

V: TRBV28
size: once
J: TRBJ1-1
D: TRBD1
DNA: TGTGCCAGCAGGTACCTTTCGGGACAGGGTGTAAGGAACACTGAAGCTTTCTTT
CDR3: CASRYLSGQGVRNTEAFF

V: TRBV27
size: -
J: TRBJ1-5
D: -
DNA: TGTGCCAGCAGTTTTGGAGGAGGGCGGGATCAGCCCCAGCATTTT
CDR3: CASSFGGGRDQPQHF

V: TRBV7-9
size: -
J: TRBJ2-2
D: -
DNA: TGTGCCAGCAGCCAAGACAGCACCGGGGAGCTGTTTTTT
CDR3: CASSQDSTGELFF

V: TRBV30
size: -
J: TRBJ1-2
D: -
DNA: TGTGCCTGGAGTGTAACAGGCAGTCGCTACACCTTC
CDR3: CAWSVTGSRYTF

V: TRBV10-3
size: -
J: TRBJ2-1
D: -
DNA: TGTGCCATCAGTGAACAACGGGGTGAGCAGTTCTTC
CDR3: CAISEQRGEQFF

V: TRBV7-2
size: -
J: TRBJ2-2
D: TRBD2
DNA: TGTGCCAGCAGCTTAGAGCCTAGCGGGGGCCTCTCCCCCGGGGAGCTGTTTTTT
CDR3: CASSLEPSGGLSPGELFF

V: TRBV4-2
size: -
J: TRBJ2-1
D: -
DNA: TGTGCCAGCAGCCCTATACCGGGGTACAATGAGCAGTTCTTC
CDR3: CASSPIPGYNEQFF

V: TRBV15
size: -
J: TRBJ2-3
D: -
DNA: TGTGCCACCAGCACTAAAGATACGCAGTATTTT
CDR3: CATSTKDTQYF